This TCR beta chain was obtained from a study of shared T cell receptors in the human thymus. Per the germline V gene, CDR1 is MDHEN and CDR2 is SYDVKM. The J segment lost 2 bases and the V segment lost 6 bases, leaving 3 bases of the junction unmatched. This CDR3 spans 15 amino acids. Clones were sequenced by immunoSEQ multiplex PCR, and TCRdb holds only the in-frame ones, with some missing. Of hundreds of thousands of clones detected, over 90% appear once; the ten largest clones hold approximately 0.02%. Sequenced: thymocytes. J is TRBJ2-1 and V is TRBV28; 11 bases are a match to TRBD2. This clonotype was sampled from a human donor. This CDR3 is CASSSTSGAYNEQFF. The CDR3 nucleotides read TGTGCCAGCAGCTCGACTAGCGGGGCCTACAATGAGCAGTTCTTC. The whole variable domain, filled in from reference TRBV28 and TRBJ2-1, reads DVKVTQSSRYLVKRTGEKVFLECVQDMDHENMFWYRQDPGLGLRLIYFSYDVKMKEKGDIPEGYSVSREKKERFSLILESASTNQTSMYLCASSSTSGAYNEQFFGPGTRLTVL.